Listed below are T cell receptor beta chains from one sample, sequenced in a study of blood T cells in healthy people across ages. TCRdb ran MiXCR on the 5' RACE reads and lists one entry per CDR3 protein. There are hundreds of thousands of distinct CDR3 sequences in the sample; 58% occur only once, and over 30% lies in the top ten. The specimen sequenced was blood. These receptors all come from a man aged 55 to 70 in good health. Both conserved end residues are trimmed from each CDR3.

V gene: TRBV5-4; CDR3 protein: ASSSPGVPYEQY
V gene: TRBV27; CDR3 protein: ASSLFPPPYEQY
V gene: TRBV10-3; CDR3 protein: AISESPGQETQY
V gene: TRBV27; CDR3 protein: ASSVWDTDTQY
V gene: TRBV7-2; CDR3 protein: ASSPLWDGYT
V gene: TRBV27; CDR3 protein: ASSLSGVVYNEQF
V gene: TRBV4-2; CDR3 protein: ASSQDLGSDYEQY
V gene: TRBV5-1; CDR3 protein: ASSSEGQGAFEQY
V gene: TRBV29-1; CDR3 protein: SVRAPGTADTQY
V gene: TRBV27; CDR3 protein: ASSLRGLAGAVEQF
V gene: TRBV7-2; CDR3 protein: ASSLARTGMETQY
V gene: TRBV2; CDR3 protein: ASSVGQPQH
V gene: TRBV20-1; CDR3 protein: SASRNTGELF
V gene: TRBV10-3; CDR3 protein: AISGQAGGQSEQF
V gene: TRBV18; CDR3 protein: ASSPGAYNEQY
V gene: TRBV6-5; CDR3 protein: ASSSSMTDTQY
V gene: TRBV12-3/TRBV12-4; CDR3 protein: ASTLRVDYEQY
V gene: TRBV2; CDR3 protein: ASSEGFNSPLH
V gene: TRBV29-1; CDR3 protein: SVEGTGGTEAF
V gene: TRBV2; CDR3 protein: ASSGQGLGTQY
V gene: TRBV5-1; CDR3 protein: ASSPGGRFNEQF
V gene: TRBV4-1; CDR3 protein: ASSQDGLAGGKNIQY
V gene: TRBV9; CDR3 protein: ASSVGVAGGYNEQF
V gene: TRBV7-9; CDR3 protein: ASSPGEWAGEQY
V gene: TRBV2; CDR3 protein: ASSRQGTDEQY
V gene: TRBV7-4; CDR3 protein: ASSLQGLPYEQY
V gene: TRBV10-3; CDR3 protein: AQARGDSYEQY
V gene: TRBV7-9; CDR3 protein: ASSPTDTQY
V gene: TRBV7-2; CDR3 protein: ASSLVPGLPYNEQF
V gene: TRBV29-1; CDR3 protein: SMIGQGYEQY
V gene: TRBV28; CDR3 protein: ASSRAGNSPLH
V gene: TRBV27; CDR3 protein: ASSLTGSVNEQF